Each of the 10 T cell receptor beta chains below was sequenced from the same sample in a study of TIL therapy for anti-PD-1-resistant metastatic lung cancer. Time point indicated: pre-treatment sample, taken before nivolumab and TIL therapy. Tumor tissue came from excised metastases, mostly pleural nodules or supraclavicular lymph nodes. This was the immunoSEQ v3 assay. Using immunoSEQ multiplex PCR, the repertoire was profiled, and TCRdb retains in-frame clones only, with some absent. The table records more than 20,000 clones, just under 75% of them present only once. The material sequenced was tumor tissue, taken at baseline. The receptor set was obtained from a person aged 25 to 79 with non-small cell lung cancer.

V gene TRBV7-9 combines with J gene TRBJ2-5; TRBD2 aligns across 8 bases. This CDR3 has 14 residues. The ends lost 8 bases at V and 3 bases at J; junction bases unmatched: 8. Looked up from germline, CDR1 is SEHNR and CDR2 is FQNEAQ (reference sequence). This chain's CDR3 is CASELAGGKETQYF. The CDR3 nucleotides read TGTGCCAGCGAATTGGCGGGGGGAAAAGAGACCCAGTACTTC.

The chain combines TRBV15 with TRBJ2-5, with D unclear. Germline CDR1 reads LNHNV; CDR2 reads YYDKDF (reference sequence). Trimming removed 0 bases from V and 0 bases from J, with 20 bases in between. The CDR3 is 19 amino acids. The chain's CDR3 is CATSRDPIVPLVHQETQYF. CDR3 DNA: TGTGCCACCAGCAGAGACCCAATTGTCCCTTTAGTTCACCAAGAGACCCAGTACTTC.

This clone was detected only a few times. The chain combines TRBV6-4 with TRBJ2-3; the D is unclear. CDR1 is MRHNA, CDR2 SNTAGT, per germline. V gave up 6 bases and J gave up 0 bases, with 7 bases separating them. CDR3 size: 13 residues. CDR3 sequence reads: CASSKTSTDTQYF. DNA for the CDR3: TGTGCCAGCAGCAAGACTAGCACAGATACGCAGTATTTT.

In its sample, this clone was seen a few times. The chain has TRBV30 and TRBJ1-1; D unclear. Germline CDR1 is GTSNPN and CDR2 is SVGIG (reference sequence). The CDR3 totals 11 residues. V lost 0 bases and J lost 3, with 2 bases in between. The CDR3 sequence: CAWSVHTEAFF. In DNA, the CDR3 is TGTGCCTGGAGTGTACACACTGAAGCTTTCTTT.

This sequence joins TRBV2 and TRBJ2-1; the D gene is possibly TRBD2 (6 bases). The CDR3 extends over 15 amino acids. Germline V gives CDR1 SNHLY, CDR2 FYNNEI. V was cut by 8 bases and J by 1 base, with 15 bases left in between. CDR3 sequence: CASLWAGNSYNEQFF. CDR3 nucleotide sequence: TGTGCCAGCCTATGGGCGGGGAATTCCTACAATGAGCAGTTCTTC.

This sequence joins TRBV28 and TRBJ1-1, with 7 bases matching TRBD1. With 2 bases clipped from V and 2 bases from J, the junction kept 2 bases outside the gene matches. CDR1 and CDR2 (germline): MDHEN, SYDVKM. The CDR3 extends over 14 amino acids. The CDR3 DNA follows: TGTGCCAGCAGTTTAGGACAGGCAAACACTGAAGCTTTCTTT. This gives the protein CASSLGQANTEAFF.

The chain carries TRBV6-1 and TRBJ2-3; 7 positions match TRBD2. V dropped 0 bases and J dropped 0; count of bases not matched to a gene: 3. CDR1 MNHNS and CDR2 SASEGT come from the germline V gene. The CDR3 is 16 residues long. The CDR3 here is CASSEAPSGSTDTQYF. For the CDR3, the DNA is TGTGCCAGCAGTGAAGCCCCTAGCGGAAGCACAGATACGCAGTATTTT.

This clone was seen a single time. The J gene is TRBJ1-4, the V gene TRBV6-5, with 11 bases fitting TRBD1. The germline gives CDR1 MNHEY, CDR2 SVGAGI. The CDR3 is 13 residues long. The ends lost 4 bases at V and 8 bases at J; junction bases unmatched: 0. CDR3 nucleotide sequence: TGTGCCAGCAGTTGGGACAGGGGGGAAAAACTGTTTTTT. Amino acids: CASSWDRGEKLFF.

The CDR3 bases are TGTGCCAGCAGTTCCGGGCTGAAAGCGGCAGATACGCAGTATTTT. This encodes CASSSGLKAADTQYF. The J gene is TRBJ2-3, the V gene TRBV28, with D possibly being TRBD2 (5 bases). Trimming cost V 4 bases and J 4 bases, with 15 bases left between them. Germline V gene sequence: CDR1 MDHEN, CDR2 SYDVKM. The CDR3 loop spans 15 amino acids.

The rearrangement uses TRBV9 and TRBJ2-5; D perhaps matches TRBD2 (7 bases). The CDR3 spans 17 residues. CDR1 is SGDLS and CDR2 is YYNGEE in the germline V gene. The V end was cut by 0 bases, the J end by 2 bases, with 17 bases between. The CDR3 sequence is CASSVGGGGGAQETQYF. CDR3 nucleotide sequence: TGTGCCAGCAGCGTAGGTGGCGGAGGGGGGGCTCAAGAGACCCAGTACTTC.